Listed below are T cell receptor beta chains from one sample, sequenced in a study of blood T cell repertoires in COVID-19. The assay was immunoSEQ multiplex PCR, and TCRdb's table has in-frame clones only and misses some. The sample has 80,000 to 100,000 clones, about 91% seen once. The sample taken for sequencing was peripheral blood. The receptors were gathered from a middle-aged man with COVID-19, enrolled during active disease. Each CDR3 is given with its conserved first and last residue. A D gene is named only where the DNA matches it firmly. Expanded clones are given a class, and other clones once, few, many or no size at all.

clone_size,d_call,v_call,j_call,cdr3_aa,cdr3_nt
once,-,TRBV5-1,TRBJ2-5,CASSSGVETQYF,TGCGCCAGCAGCTCAGGGGTGGAGACCCAGTACTTC
-,TRBD1,TRBV9,TRBJ2-2,CASSVEGATGAELFF,TGTGCCAGCAGCGTAGAGGGGGCGACGGGCGCTGAGCTGTTTTTT
-,-,TRBV21-1,TRBJ2-7,CASTPGGCGGVF,TGTGCCAGCACACCAGGGGGATGCGGCGGGGTCTTC
few,TRBD1,TRBV5-1,TRBJ1-6,CASSKAGQGNSPLHF,TGCGCCAGCAGCAAGGCGGGACAGGGCAATTCACCCCTCCACTTT
few,TRBD1,TRBV19,TRBJ2-7,CASGTGQGASEQYF,TGTGCCAGTGGAACGGGACAGGGGGCGTCGGAGCAGTACTTC
once,-,TRBV13,TRBJ2-2,CASSLRGNTGELFF,TGTGCCAGCAGCTTAAGAGGGAACACCGGGGAGCTGTTTTTT
-,TRBD1,TRBV29-1,TRBJ1-2,CSVPGQINYGYTF,TGCAGCGTGCCGGGACAGATCAACTATGGCTACACCTTC
-,-,TRBV5-1,TRBJ2-2,CASRREYTGELFF,TGCGCCAGCAGGCGAGAGTACACCGGGGAGCTGTTTTTT
-,-,TRBV5-1,TRBJ1-4,CASSLVWSSEKLFF,TGCGCCAGCAGCTTGGTTTGGAGTTCCGAAAAACTGTTTTTT
-,TRBD1,TRBV6-1,TRBJ1-1,CASSALGTGGLASAFF,TGTGCCAGCAGTGCCTTGGGGACAGGGGGCTTGGCTTCGGCTTTCTTT
-,TRBD2,TRBV7-6,TRBJ2-1,CASSLVGTSGAYEQFF,TGTGCCAGCAGCTTAGTTGGGACTAGCGGGGCGTATGAGCAGTTCTTC
once,TRBD2,TRBV3-1/TRBV3-2,TRBJ2-3,CASSPSLAGGRDTQYF,TGTGCCAGCAGCCCCTCACTAGCGGGGGGGCGTGATACGCAGTATTTT
-,-,TRBV7-9,TRBJ2-3,CASSQLGPTSDTQYF,TGTGCCAGCAGCCAGCTGGGCCCTACTAGTGATACGCAGTATTTT
-,-,TRBV6-5,TRBJ1-1,CASSYIGQHTEAFF,TGTGCCAGCAGTTACATAGGACAGCACACTGAAGCTTTCTTT
-,TRBD1,TRBV7-2,TRBJ2-7,CASSLDKTGWDEQYF,TGTGCCAGCAGCTTAGATAAGACAGGGTGGGATGAGCAGTACTTC
-,-,TRBV14,TRBJ1-1,CASSQARNTEAFF,TGTGCCAGCAGCCAAGCTCGTAACACTGAAGCTTTCTTT
once,-,TRBV2,TRBJ1-3,CASSDAQLRLGNTIYF,TGTGCCAGCAGTGATGCTCAGCTGAGGCTCGGAAACACCATATATTTT
-,TRBD2,TRBV6-1,TRBJ2-3,CASSGRGGRSTDTQYF,TGTGCCAGCAGTGGACGAGGCGGGAGGAGCACAGATACGCAGTATTTT
-,TRBD1,TRBV19,TRBJ1-5,CASSRTGGFQPQHF,TGTGCCAGTAGTCGGACAGGGGGCTTTCAGCCCCAGCATTTT
once,TRBD2,TRBV6-6,TRBJ2-1,CASSLRAGGPGNEQFF,TGTGCCAGCAGCCTTAGAGCGGGGGGGCCGGGCAATGAGCAGTTCTTC
-,-,TRBV24-1,TRBJ1-1,CATSDPAVRRAFF,TGTGCCACCAGTGACCCCGCGGTGAGACGAGCTTTCTTT
-,TRBD1,TRBV19,TRBJ1-2,CASRKGQLYGYTF,TGTGCCAGTAGAAAGGGACAGCTATATGGCTACACCTTC
few,TRBD1,TRBV3-1/TRBV3-2,TRBJ1-2,CASSIRQGYGYTF,TGTGCCAGCAGCATCCGACAGGGCTATGGCTACACCTTC
-,-,TRBV11-2,TRBJ2-7,CASSKDRGSHEQYF,TGTGCCAGCAGCAAGGATAGGGGGAGCCACGAGCAGTACTTC
-,-,TRBV6-5,TRBJ1-3,CASSYSGGLGNTIYF,TGTGCCAGCAGTTACTCGGGGGGGCTAGGAAACACCATATATTTT
-,-,TRBV3-1/TRBV3-2,TRBJ1-3,CASSQASGLTSGNTIYF,TGTGCCAGCAGCCAGGCGTCGGGACTGACCTCTGGAAACACCATATATTTT
-,-,TRBV9,TRBJ2-6,CASSVEAISGANVLTF,TGTGCCAGCAGCGTAGAAGCGATCTCTGGGGCCAACGTCCTGACTTTC
-,-,TRBV29-1,TRBJ2-2,CSGRNTGELFF,TGCAGCGGTCGGAACACCGGGGAGCTGTTTTTT
-,-,TRBV27,TRBJ2-3,CASSLQGFGDTQYF,TGTGCCAGCAGTTTACAGGGTTTCGGAGATACGCAGTATTTT
-,TRBD2,TRBV2,TRBJ2-1,CASSGKSILAGGPGSYNEQFF,TGTGCCAGCAGTGGAAAATCTATACTAGCGGGGGGGCCGGGCTCCTACAATGAGCAGTTCTTC
-,-,TRBV27,TRBJ2-7,CASSFGGTNSYEQYF,TGTGCCAGCAGTTTTGGTGGGACAAACTCCTACGAGCAGTACTTC
once,-,TRBV5-5,TRBJ2-7,CASSFPDRYEQYF,TGTGCCAGCAGCTTTCCCGACAGATACGAGCAGTACTTC
-,-,TRBV19,TRBJ1-1,CASSRGNRVYTEAFF,TGTGCCAGTAGTAGGGGGAACAGGGTTTACACTGAAGCTTTCTTT
-,TRBD2,TRBV4-2,TRBJ2-7,CAAGGGGAVSEQYF,TGTGCCGCCGGGGGCGGGGGGGCCGTAAGCGAGCAGTACTTC
-,TRBD1,TRBV7-9,TRBJ1-3,CASGQGTGNTIYF,TGTGCCAGCGGACAGGGTACAGGAAACACCATATATTTT
-,-,TRBV20-1,TRBJ1-6,CSASPGSSYNSPLHF,TGCAGTGCTAGTCCGGGAAGTTCCTATAATTCACCCCTCCACTTT
-,TRBD2,TRBV30,TRBJ2-2,CAWSGLAGENTGELFF,TGTGCCTGGAGTGGGCTAGCGGGAGAAAACACCGGGGAGCTGTTTTTT
-,-,TRBV21-1,TRBJ2-7,CASSKGGTGGSEQYF,TGTGCCAGCAGCAAAGGTGGGACAGGGGGCAGCGAGCAGTACTTC
few,-,TRBV29-1,TRBJ2-3,CSVVRGSDTQYF,TGCAGCGTTGTAAGGGGTTCAGATACGCAGTATTTT
few,-,TRBV19,TRBJ1-5,CASRTQGNQPQHF,TGTGCCAGTAGGACACAGGGTAATCAGCCCCAGCATTTT
-,TRBD1,TRBV18,TRBJ1-2,CASSPRDRGNYGYTF,TGTGCCAGCTCACCTAGGGACAGGGGAAACTATGGCTACACCTTC
-,-,TRBV7-9,TRBJ1-3,CASSPGVVGNTIYF,TGTGCCAGCAGCCCGGGAGTGGTGGGAAACACCATATATTTT
few,TRBD1,TRBV9,TRBJ1-2,CASSIQGTGDYGYTF,TGTGCCAGCAGCATTCAAGGGACAGGGGACTATGGCTACACCTTC
-,TRBD2,TRBV19,TRBJ2-3,CASSPTSGGLKDTQYF,TGTGCCAGTAGTCCAACTAGCGGGGGGCTGAAAGATACGCAGTATTTT
-,TRBD1,TRBV24-1,TRBJ1-5,CATSGDRGFNQPQHF,TGTGCCACCAGTGGGGACAGGGGGTTCAATCAGCCCCAGCATTTT